These 3 T cell receptor beta chains were all obtained from the same sample, sequenced in a study of identical twins. TCRdb processed the 5' RACE reads anew with MiXCR; each CDR3 protein has one entry. Of approximately 630,000 distinct CDR3 sequences in the sample, 7.1% were seen once. The sample was also reused in another study, on yellow fever vaccine responses in identical twins.

Sample: PBMCs. The origin of the receptors is a woman aged 18-30 years in good health.

This clonotype was counted only a few times. This rearrangement joins TRBV9 to TRBJ1-4; D is unclear. Germline CDR1 reads SGDLS; CDR2 reads YYNGEE. Trimming removed 2 bases from V and 5 bases from J, with 10 bases in between. The CDR3 has 14 amino acids. The CDR3 here is CASSVGATNEKLFF. The CDR3 coding sequence is TGTGCCAGCAGCGTCGGTGCCACCAATGAAAAACTGTTTTTT.

This clonotype was seen a handful of times. The genes are TRBV5-5 and TRBJ2-1; 7 positions agree with TRBD1. The CDR3 totals 16 residues. The V gene end was trimmed by 0 bases and the J gene end by 4 bases; junction bases not matched to a gene: 7. Germline CDR1 reads SGHKS; CDR2 reads YYEKEE (reference sequence). The CDR3: CASSLAGQAPYNEQFF. CDR3 nucleotides: TGTGCCAGCAGCTTGGCAGGACAGGCCCCTTACAATGAGCAGTTCTTC.

The chain combines TRBV3-1 with TRBJ2-3, with D hard to call. The CDR3 spans 14 residues. V lost 1 base and J lost 7, with 12 bases in between. The germline V gene encodes CDR1 LGHDT and CDR2 YNNKEL (reference sequence). This chain's CDR3 is CASSQGRMPYTQYF. The CDR3 DNA reads as TGTGCCAGCAGCCAAGGTCGTATGCCGTATACGCAGTATTTT.